The next 5 T cell receptor beta chains were all read from a single sample in a study of blood T cell repertoires in COVID-19. TCRdb keeps only in-frame clones here, not all; method: immunoSEQ multiplex PCR. The table includes some 180,000 clones, approximately 90% detected once. Source material: peripheral blood. These receptor sequences come from a man aged 18 to 30 with COVID-19, enrolled during active disease.

This CDR3 is CASSPTGSTEAFF. The DNA for the CDR3 is TGTGCCAGCTCACCCACAGGGAGCACTGAAGCTTTCTTT. The chain joins TRBV18 to TRBJ1-1; a possible D gene is TRBD1 (6 bases). Germline V gene sequence: CDR1 KGHSH, CDR2 LQKENI. This CDR3 is built from 13 residues. Trimming cost V 3 bases and J 4 bases, with 9 bases left between them.

The rearrangement uses TRBV5-6 and TRBJ1-5; D remains ambiguous. Germline V gene sequence: CDR1 SGHDT, CDR2 YYEEEE. The V end was cut by 0 bases, the J end by 3 bases, with 7 bases between. CDR3 length equals 14 residues. The CDR3: CASSLGGINQPQHF. DNA of the CDR3: TGTGCCAGCAGCTTGGGCGGAATCAATCAGCCCCAGCATTTT.

The rearrangement links TRBV29-1 to TRBJ1-6, with 10 bases lining up with TRBD1. Germline V lookup: CDR1 SQVTM, CDR2 ANQGSEA. The CDR3 is 13 amino acids. J lost 5 bases, V lost 6 bases, and 1 base had no gene match. The CDR3 here is CSVGTGDNSPLHF. The CDR3 coding sequence is TGCAGCGTGGGGACAGGGGATAATTCACCCCTCCACTTT.

This chain links TRBV4-3 with TRBJ2-1, with TRBD2 matching 13 bases. The CDR3 loop spans 16 amino acids. CDR1 LGHNA and CDR2 YSLEER come from the germline V gene. J gave up 7 bases and V 1 base, and 4 bases lay outside the gene matches. The CDR3 loop is CASSQGLGLAGNEQFF. CDR3 DNA: TGCGCCAGCAGCCAAGGGCTGGGACTAGCGGGAAATGAGCAGTTCTTC.

This chain joins TRBV7-9 and TRBJ2-7; D might be TRBD2 (6 bases). Trimming stripped 3 bases from V and 2 bases from J, with 14 bases between. This CDR3 region has 15 residues. The germline V gene has CDR1 SEHNR and CDR2 FQNEAQ (reference sequence). This CDR3 is CASSFEGRGAYEQYF. In DNA, the CDR3 is TGTGCCAGCAGCTTTGAGGGGCGCGGGGCCTACGAGCAGTACTTC.